This T cell receptor (beta chain) was captured by sequencing in a study of human T cells and chemical hapten exposure. CDR1 LGHDT and CDR2 YNNKEL come from the germline V gene (reference sequence). The CDR3 length is 16 residues. Trimming removed 0 bases from V and 6 bases from J; junction bases left unmatched: 6. Time point indicated: patch test 2, 6 weeks after DPC sensitization. As for treatment: therapeutic diphenylcyclopropenone sensitization with weekly scalp DPC. From the RACE reads, TCRdb called clonotypes with MiXCR, one entry per CDR3 protein. The sample yields tens of thousands of distinct CDR3 sequences, 11% seen once.

Source: whole blood, taken in connection with sensitization to the hapten diphenylcyclopropenone (DPC). The receptor comes from a man younger than 35 with alopecia areata. Some clones in this sample may be carry-over from other donors' samples. The chain joins TRBV3-1 to TRBJ2-1, with 9 bases that match TRBD2. This chain's CDR3 is CASSQDTSSGVNEQFF. In DNA form, the CDR3 reads TGTGCCAGCAGCCAAGATACGTCTAGCGGGGTCAATGAGCAGTTCTTC.